The 22 T cell receptor beta chains in this list originate from one sample, sequenced in a study of blood T cell repertoires in COVID-19. Sequencing was performed with immunoSEQ multiplex PCR; in TCRdb, only in-frame clones are kept and a portion is missing. The sample lists around 110,000 clones, 60% to 80% seen once, with about 0.85% in the top ten. The sequenced sample consisted of peripheral blood. These TCRs come from a human donor with acute or convalescent COVID-19. The donor label of this sample is uncertain.

This clone has just one count. This rearrangement joins TRBV28 to TRBJ1-6; D is unclear. The V gene's germline CDR1 is MDHEN and CDR2 SYDVKM. V was trimmed by 7 bases and J by 10 bases, leaving 20 bases between them. This CDR3 comprises 15 residues. CDR3 sequence: CASTIQSTGNSPLHF. The CDR3 DNA reads TGTGCCAGCACTATCCAGTCGACTGGTAACTCACCCCTCCACTTT.

The V call is TRBV27, the J call TRBJ2-7; 10 nucleotides align to TRBD1. Germline CDR1 and CDR2: MNHEY and SMNVEV (reference sequence). The CDR3 totals 15 residues. V was clipped by 4 bases and J by 4 bases; unmatched bases: 7. The CDR3 bases are TGTGCCAGCAGTTCCCCGGGACAGGGGATTTACGAGCAGTACTTC. It yields the protein CASSSPGQGIYEQYF.

The rearrangement joins TRBV2 to TRBJ2-1; the D gene is possibly TRBD2 (5 bases). The CDR3 contains 12 residues. The V end lost 7 bases, the J end lost 7 bases, and 11 bases lay between the germline ends. Germline V CDR1 and CDR2: SNHLY, FYNNEI. The CDR3 here is CASIFPGNEQFF. The CDR3, as DNA: TGTGCCAGCATCTTCCCGGGGAATGAGCAGTTCTTC.

The chain couples TRBV7-9 to TRBJ1-4, with 9 bases that match TRBD1. Germline V lookup: CDR1 SEHNR, CDR2 FQNEAQ (reference sequence). Trimming removed 5 bases from V and 8 bases from J; junction bases left unmatched: 12. The CDR3 is 16 amino acids. Here the CDR3 reads CASSTYRGRDREKLFF. CDR3 sequence (DNA): TGTGCCAGCAGCACCTACAGGGGGCGCGATAGGGAAAAACTGTTTTTT.

V and J are TRBV19 and TRBJ1-3; tentative D call: TRBD1 (6 bases). The CDR3 is 13 residues long. The V and J ends lost 5 bases and 3 bases respectively, with 8 bases between them. Germline loops: CDR1 LNHDA, CDR2 SQIVND (reference sequence). This CDR3 is CASSGTYGNTIYF. CDR3 DNA sequence: TGTGCCAGTAGTGGGACATATGGAAACACCATATATTTT.

This chain connects TRBV5-1 to TRBJ2-1; 13 positions match TRBD2. V shed 2 bases, J shed 4 bases, and the junction held 18 bases outside the gene matches. From germline, CDR1 is SGHRS and CDR2 YFSETQ. The CDR3 is 21 amino acids. CDR3 nucleotide sequence: TGCGCCAGCAGCTTTGATACTAGCGGGGGGGCAGCCCGCGGATCATACAATGAGCAGTTCTTC. Protein: CASSFDTSGGAARGSYNEQFF.

This clone was found a few times. The CDR3 sequence is CASSEAWRRGGYTF. The CDR3 bases are TGTGCCAGCAGTGAAGCGTGGCGACGGGGTGGCTACACCTTC. V is TRBV6-1 and J is TRBJ1-2; D not resolved. The V end was cut by 0 bases, the J end by 7 bases, with 12 bases between. This CDR3 is built from 14 residues. Germline V gene sequence: CDR1 MNHNS, CDR2 SASEGT.

This chain connects TRBV3-1 (or the pseudogene TRBV3-2) to TRBJ2-5, with TRBD2 matching over 9 bases. V dropped 4 bases and J dropped 2; count of bases not matched to a gene: 8. Germline CDR1 LGHDT, CDR2 YNNKEL (reference sequence). CDR3 length: 16 amino acids. In DNA form, the CDR3 reads TGTGCCAGCAGCCCTCGCGCTAGCGGGATTCAAGAGACCCAGTACTTC. It specifies CASSPRASGIQETQYF.

V gene TRBV5-1 combines with J gene TRBJ2-6, with a possible D match to TRBD2 (5 bases). The germline gives CDR1 SGHRS, CDR2 YFSETQ. CDR3 size: 17 residues. V dropped 5 bases and J dropped 3 bases, with 18 bases sitting between them. The chain's CDR3 is CASSPDVGVSGANVLTF. CDR3 in DNA: TGCGCCAGCAGTCCCGACGTGGGAGTTAGTGGGGCCAACGTCCTGACTTTC.

A few counts support this clone. J is TRBJ1-1 and V is TRBV2; the match to TRBD1 covers 7 bases. The CDR3 runs to 16 residues. V gave up 6 bases and J gave up 2 bases; unmatched junction bases: 12. CDR1 and CDR2 from the germline V gene are SNHLY and FYNNEI. For the CDR3, the DNA is TGTGCCAGCAGGGAAAGACAGGGCTGGGATAACACTGAAGCTTTCTTT. Its protein product is CASRERQGWDNTEAFF.

The J gene is TRBJ2-7, the V gene TRBV2; D might be TRBD1 (5 bases). Germline V gene sequence: CDR1 SNHLY, CDR2 FYNNEI. Trimming stripped 11 bases from V and 4 bases from J, with 18 bases between. The CDR3 consists of 13 residues. The DNA for the CDR3 is TGTGCCTCCGGAAGGGGTTCCCTTTACGAGCAGTACGTC. This encodes CASGRGSLYEQYV.

This chain uses TRBV5-6 with TRBJ1-4, with a possible D match to TRBD1 (6 bases). The CDR3 contains 16 residues. The germline CDR1 and CDR2 sequences are SGHDT and YYEEEE. Trimming shortened V by 3 bases and J by 8 bases, and 20 bases separated the two germline ends. The CDR3 protein is CASSSPARGIQEKLFF. The CDR3 bases are TGTGCCAGCAGCTCCCCGGCGAGGGGGATTCAGGAAAAACTGTTTTTT.

This clone was recorded at least ten times. V and J are TRBV6-1 and TRBJ2-7; 10 positions agree with TRBD1. The CDR3 extends over 16 amino acids. V was clipped by 2 bases and J by 3 bases; unmatched bases: 7. Per germline, CDR1 MNHNS and CDR2 SASEGT. The CDR3 region has the DNA TGTGCCAGCAGTGAACCTGGGACAGGGGACCTCTACGAGCAGTACTTC. Its translation: CASSEPGTGDLYEQYF.

This clone has a handful of counts. This chain's CDR3 is CASSAGQGTEAFF. CDR3 coding DNA: TGTGCCAGCAGCGCCGGACAGGGCACTGAAGCTTTCTTT. The chain is built from TRBV5-5 and TRBJ1-1; TRBD1 aligns across 8 bases. The CDR3 sequence is 13 residues long. The V and J ends lost 4 bases and 4 bases, in that order; junction bases with no gene match: 3. The germline gives CDR1 SGHKS, CDR2 YYEKEE (reference sequence).

There are a few counts of this clone. The V and J genes are TRBV5-6 and TRBJ1-4, with 8 bases that match TRBD1. The germline gives CDR1 SGHDT, CDR2 YYEEEE. After removal of 3 bases from V and 4 bases from J, the junction contained 8 bases not matched to a gene. The CDR3 is 16 amino acids. The CDR3 here is CASSSLQGAGNEKLFF. As DNA, the CDR3 is TGTGCCAGCAGCTCCCTTCAGGGGGCAGGTAATGAAAAACTGTTTTTT.

This chain uses TRBV3-1 (or the pseudogene TRBV3-2) with TRBJ2-2; weak D call: TRBD1 (6 bases). V was clipped by 1 base and J by 7 bases, with 16 bases between them. The CDR3 length is 16 residues. From germline, CDR1 is LGHDT and CDR2 YNNKEL (reference sequence). DNA for the CDR3: TGTGCCAGCAGCCAAGGGGTACAGGGCGGGTTCGGGGAGCTGTTTTTT. It is translated as CASSQGVQGGFGELFF.

This sequence joins TRBV27 and TRBJ2-2; the match to TRBD2 covers 10 bases. V shed 5 bases, J shed 1 base, and the junction held 1 base outside the gene matches. Germline V gene data show CDR1 as MNHEY and CDR2 as SMNVEV (reference sequence). The CDR3 is 15 residues long. For the CDR3, the DNA is TGTGCCAGCAGTGCTAGCGGGAGGAACACCGGGGAGCTGTTTTTT. Protein product: CASSASGRNTGELFF.

The chain links TRBV6-1 to TRBJ1-2; 8 nucleotides match TRBD1. This CDR3 region has 15 residues. Germline V CDR1 and CDR2: MNHNS, SASEGT. The J segment lost 4 bases and the V segment lost 3 bases, leaving 7 bases of the junction unmatched. CDR3 sequence reads: CASSEGGRGLYGYTF. The CDR3 nucleotides read TGTGCCAGCAGTGAGGGGGGCAGGGGGCTCTATGGCTACACCTTC.

This chain uses TRBV14 with TRBJ1-2; D remains ambiguous. V was cut by 4 bases and J by 2 bases, with 11 bases left in between. Germline lookup yields CDR1 SGHDN and CDR2 FVKESK. This CDR3 spans 14 amino acids. The DNA of the CDR3 is TGTGCCAGCAGCCCATGGACGGGAAACTATGGCTACACCTTC. Amino acids: CASSPWTGNYGYTF.

In its sample, this clone was seen once. The chain recombines TRBV5-5 with TRBJ2-3; D unresolved. V lost 3 bases and J 2 bases, leaving 16 bases between the germline ends. Germline-derived CDR1 and CDR2 are SGHKS and YYEKEE (reference sequence). The length of the CDR3 is 16 residues. DNA for the CDR3: TGTGCCAGCAGCTCCCCCCCCGAGCTAAACACAGATACGCAGTATTTT. It specifies CASSSPPELNTDTQYF.

The chain employs TRBV6-2 or TRBV6-3 and TRBJ2-1; 8 bases align to TRBD2. Germline CDR1 is MNHEY and CDR2 is SVGEGT. V shed 6 bases and J 7 bases; nucleotides not matched to a gene: 8. The CDR3 length is 14 residues. The CDR3: CASSRNRGGNEQFF. CDR3 coding DNA: TGTGCCAGCAGCCGAAATCGGGGGGGAAATGAGCAGTTCTTC.

The V gene is TRBV7-8, the J gene TRBJ1-4; the D gene is possibly TRBD1 (5 bases). In germline, CDR1 is SGHVS, CDR2 FQNEAQ. The CDR3 has 14 amino acids. Trimming cost V 7 bases and J 7 bases, with 16 bases left between them. CDR3 DNA sequence: TGTGCCAGCACCCTATGGGGCGGGGGTGAAAAACTGTTTTTT. It specifies CASTLWGGGEKLFF.